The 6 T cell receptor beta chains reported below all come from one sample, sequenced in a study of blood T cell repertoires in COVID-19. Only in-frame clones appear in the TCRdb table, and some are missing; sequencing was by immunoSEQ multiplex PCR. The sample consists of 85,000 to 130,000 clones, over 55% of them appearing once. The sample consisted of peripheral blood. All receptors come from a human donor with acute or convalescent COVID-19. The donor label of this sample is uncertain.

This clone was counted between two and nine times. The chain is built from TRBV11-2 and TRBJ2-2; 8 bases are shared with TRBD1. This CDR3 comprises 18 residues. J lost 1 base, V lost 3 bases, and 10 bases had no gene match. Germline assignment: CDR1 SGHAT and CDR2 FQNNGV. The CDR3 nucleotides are TGTGCCAGCAGCTTCGTCCCCTCCGGGACAGGGAACACCGGGGAGCTGTTTTTT. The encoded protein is CASSFVPSGTGNTGELFF.

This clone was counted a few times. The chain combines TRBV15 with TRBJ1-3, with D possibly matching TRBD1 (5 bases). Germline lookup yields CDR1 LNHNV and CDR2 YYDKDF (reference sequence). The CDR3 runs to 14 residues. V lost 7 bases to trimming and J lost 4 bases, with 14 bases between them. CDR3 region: CATTFRGNGNTIYF. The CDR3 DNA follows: TGTGCCACCACTTTTAGGGGCAACGGAAACACCATATATTTT. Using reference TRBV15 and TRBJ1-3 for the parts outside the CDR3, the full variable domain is DAMVIQNPRYQVTQFGKPVTLSCSQTLNHNVMYWYQQKSSQAPKLLFHYYDKDFNNEADTPDNFQSRRPNTSFCFLDIRSPGLGDTAMYLCATTFRGNGNTIYFGEGSWLTVV.

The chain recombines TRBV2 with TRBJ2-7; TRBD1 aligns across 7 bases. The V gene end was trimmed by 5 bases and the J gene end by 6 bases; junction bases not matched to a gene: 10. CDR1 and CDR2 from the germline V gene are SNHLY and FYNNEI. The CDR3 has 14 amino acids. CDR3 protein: CASSPWKGAGEQYF. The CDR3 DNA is TGTGCCAGCAGTCCCTGGAAGGGGGCAGGCGAGCAGTACTTC.

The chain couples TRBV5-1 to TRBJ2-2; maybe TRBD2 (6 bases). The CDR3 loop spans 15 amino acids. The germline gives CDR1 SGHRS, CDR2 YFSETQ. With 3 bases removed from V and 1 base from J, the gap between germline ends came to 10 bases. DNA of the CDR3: TGCGCCAGCAGCTCGGGGGAACTGAACACCGGGGAGCTGTTTTTT. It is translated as CASSSGELNTGELFF.

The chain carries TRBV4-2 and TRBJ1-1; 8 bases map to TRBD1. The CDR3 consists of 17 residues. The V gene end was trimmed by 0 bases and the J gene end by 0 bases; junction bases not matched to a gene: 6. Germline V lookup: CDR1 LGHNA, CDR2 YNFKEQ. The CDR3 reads CASSQEGDRIMNTEAFF. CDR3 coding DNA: TGTGCCAGCAGCCAAGAAGGGGACAGGATTATGAACACTGAAGCTTTCTTT.

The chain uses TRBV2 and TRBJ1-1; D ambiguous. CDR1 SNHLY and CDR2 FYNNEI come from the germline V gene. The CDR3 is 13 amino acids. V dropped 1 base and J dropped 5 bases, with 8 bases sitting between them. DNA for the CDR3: TGTGCCAGCAGTGAAGGGTTCAGTACTGAAGCTTTCTTT. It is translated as CASSEGFSTEAFF.